This entry lists 13 T cell receptor beta chains sequenced from one sample in a study of cytomegalovirus exposure and HLA in healthy donors. Method: immunoSEQ multiplex PCR; TCRdb's copy keeps in-frame clones and lacks some. Altogether about 120,000 clones are present, around 88% being singletons, with the ten largest covering under 5%. The sample taken for sequencing was PBMCs. All receptors derive from a young man in good health and CMV-seronegative.

The rearrangement links TRBV6-5 to TRBJ1-2; D ambiguous. The CDR3 covers 13 residues. The germline CDR1 and CDR2 sequences are MNHEY and SVGAGI. With 5 bases removed from V and 4 bases from J, the gap between germline ends came to 11 bases. As DNA, the CDR3 is TGTGCCAGCAGTCCCCGCCAGGCCTATGGCTACACCTTC. Protein sequence: CASSPRQAYGYTF.

The CDR3 region has the DNA TGTGCCAGCAGCCCAGACTCCCTGCGTCGGTATGGCTACACCTTC. Protein sequence: CASSPDSLRRYGYTF. This chain connects TRBV5-5 to TRBJ1-2; D unclear. Trimming removed 4 bases from V and 5 bases from J, with 18 bases in between. Germline V gene lookup returns CDR1 SGHKS and CDR2 YYEKEE (reference sequence). The CDR3 length is 15 residues.

The V gene is TRBV10-1, the J gene TRBJ2-5, with TRBD2 as a possible D gene (6 bases). Germline-derived CDR1 and CDR2 are WNHNN and SYGVQD (reference sequence). V gave up 5 bases and J gave up 0 bases, with 19 bases separating them. The CDR3 totals 17 residues. CDR3 bases: TGCGCCAGCAGTCCAAGGGTAGGGGAGGAGTACCAAGAGACCCAGTACTTC. This codes for CASSPRVGEEYQETQYF.

This sequence joins TRBV12-5 and TRBJ2-2; the match to TRBD2 covers 8 bases. Germline values: CDR1 LGHNT, CDR2 FRNRAP. The ends lost 3 bases at V and 3 bases at J; junction bases unmatched: 9. This CDR3 contains 17 residues. For the CDR3, the DNA is TGTGCTAGTGGTTTATTGGCCGGGAGGGCTTACACCGGGGAGCTGTTTTTT. The encoded protein is CASGLLAGRAYTGELFF.

This chain uses TRBV12-5 with TRBJ2-2, with 7 nucleotides matching TRBD1. This CDR3 has 15 residues. J lost 3 bases, V lost 4 bases, and 5 bases had no gene match. Per the germline V gene, CDR1 is LGHNT and CDR2 is FRNRAP. CDR3 sequence: CASGSGQTYTGELFF. In DNA form, the CDR3 reads TGTGCTAGTGGTTCGGGACAGACTTACACCGGGGAGCTGTTTTTT.

The chain combines TRBV10-3 with TRBJ2-3; TRBD1 matches 7 bases. V was pared by 6 bases and J by 3 bases, with 12 bases of the junction left unmatched. CDR3 size: 16 residues. Germline V lookup: CDR1 ENHRY, CDR2 SYGVKD. The CDR3 sequence is CAISAPDRESTDTQYF. CDR3 sequence (DNA): TGTGCCATCAGCGCCCCAGACAGGGAGAGTACAGATACGCAGTATTTT.

This clone was recorded only once. The gene calls are TRBV30 and TRBJ2-3, with unresolved D. CDR1 and CDR2 from the germline V gene are GTSNPN and SVGIG (reference sequence). V was trimmed by 4 bases and J by 5 bases, leaving 7 bases between them. The CDR3 consists of 11 residues. CDR3 sequence (DNA): TGTGCCTGGACTACTGGAGATACGCAGTATTTT. This sequence encodes CAWTTGDTQYF.

The chain employs TRBV5-1 and TRBJ2-1, with TRBD2 identical over 11 bases. The CDR3 is 15 amino acids. After removal of 4 bases from V and 4 bases from J, the junction contained 4 bases not matched to a gene. Germline V gene data show CDR1 as SGHRS and CDR2 as YFSETQ. CDR3 region: CASSAWTSGYNEQFF. The DNA for the CDR3 is TGCGCCAGCAGCGCCTGGACTAGCGGGTACAATGAGCAGTTCTTC.

This chain joins TRBV11-2 and TRBJ2-7; 9 nucleotides line up with TRBD1. The CDR3 sequence is 14 residues long. Germline values: CDR1 SGHAT, CDR2 FQNNGV. V was clipped by 6 bases and J by 1 base; unmatched bases: 4. The CDR3 here is CASRRTGESYEQYF. The CDR3 region has the DNA TGTGCCAGCAGGAGGACAGGGGAGTCCTACGAGCAGTACTTC.

The rearrangement uses TRBV27 and TRBJ2-4; tentatively, D is TRBD1 (5 bases). Germline CDR1 is MNHEY and CDR2 is SMNVEV (reference sequence). CDR3 size: 15 residues. Trimming cost V 6 bases and J 0 bases, with 12 bases left between them. This chain's CDR3 is CASSGDRLAKNIQYF. In DNA, the CDR3 is TGTGCCAGCAGCGGAGACAGACTAGCCAAAAACATTCAGTACTTC.

The chain carries TRBV7-8 and TRBJ1-2; D is possibly TRBD1 (6 bases). The CDR3 is 15 amino acids. CDR1 and CDR2 from the germline V gene are SGHVS and FQNEAQ. Trimming pared 5 bases from V and 5 bases from J, leaving 18 bases between. The CDR3 loop reads CASSPPEWGQYGYTF. As DNA, the CDR3 is TGTGCCAGCAGCCCACCCGAGTGGGGGCAGTATGGCTACACCTTC. Variable domain in full (rest from reference TRBV7-8 and TRBJ1-2): GAGVSQSPRYKVAKRGQDVALRCDPISGHVSLFWYQQALGQGPEFLTYFQNEAQLDKSGLPSDRFFAERPEGSVSTLKIQRTQQEDSAVYLCASSPPEWGQYGYTFGSGTRLTVV.

The rearrangement joins TRBV10-3 to TRBJ2-7, with D perhaps matching TRBD1 (5 bases). V was clipped by 0 bases and J by 3 bases, with 6 bases between them. CDR1 and CDR2 (germline): ENHRY, SYGVKD. This CDR3 has 13 amino acids. The CDR3 here is CAISESTVYEQYF. DNA for the CDR3: TGTGCCATCAGTGAGTCGACAGTCTACGAGCAGTACTTC.

V gene TRBV5-1 combines with J gene TRBJ2-3; D is perhaps TRBD2 (5 bases). V lost 0 bases and J lost 4, with 12 bases in between. The CDR3 runs to 15 residues. CDR1 and CDR2 (germline): SGHRS, YFSETQ. The CDR3 reads CASSLEGVWADTQYF. DNA for the CDR3: TGCGCCAGCAGCTTGGAGGGAGTTTGGGCAGATACGCAGTATTTT.